A single sample gave rise to the 10 T cell receptor beta chains below, sequenced in a study of Ad26.COV2.S vaccination and SARS-CoV-2 variants (dated by TCRdb to 2020 to 2022). The protocol used for the library was the immunoSEQ multiplex PCR assay. Not all clones reach the TCRdb copy of this immuneACCESS table, which keeps in-frame sequences only. Checked studies attribute under half of the gap to unresolved V genes and leave the rest unexplained. Present in this sample are around 400,000 clones, approximately 90% of which were seen just once. The ten largest account for 12% of the sample. What the treatment or condition label conveys for this sample: about 20 received Ad26.COV2.S at low or high dose, single or two shots; roughly five received placebo; per-sample allocation not given. For vaccine and placebo recipients, repertoires were sequenced using samples collected on day 63 after the first injection.

The input for sequencing was peripheral blood, taken in a trial of Ad26.COV2.S vaccine versus placebo. Receptors originate from a person between 18 and 59 years old who received the Ad26.COV2.S COVID-19 vaccine or a placebo.

The CDR3 loop reads CASSLQGSQGWEPQHF. The CDR3, as DNA: TGTGCCAGCAGTTTACAAGGTAGTCAGGGTTGGGAGCCCCAGCATTTT. The chain combines TRBV28 with TRBJ1-5, with D perhaps TRBD1 (5 bases). Germline CDR1 and CDR2: MDHEN and SYDVKM. The V and J ends lost 2 bases and 8 bases respectively, with 19 bases between them. This CDR3 is built from 16 residues.

The J gene is TRBJ2-1, the V gene TRBV11-3, with D perhaps matching TRBD2 (6 bases). The CDR3 sequence is 15 residues long. Germline V gene data show CDR1 as SGHNT and CDR2 as YENEEA. V lost 0 bases and J lost 7, with 13 bases in between. The CDR3: CASSLEGLPGNEQFF. CDR3 DNA sequence: TGTGCCAGCAGCTTAGAGGGACTCCCGGGTAATGAGCAGTTCTTC.

The gene calls are TRBV29-1 and TRBJ1-2; D unclear. Germline V CDR1 and CDR2: SQVTM, ANQGSEA. The CDR3 has 11 residues. The V end lost 0 bases, the J end lost 6 bases, and 5 bases lay between the germline ends. CDR3: CSVEEQHGYTF. CDR3 in DNA: TGCAGCGTTGAAGAACAGCATGGCTACACCTTC.

The rearrangement links TRBV24-1 to TRBJ1-1; D possibly corresponds to TRBD1 (5 bases). Trimming removed 0 bases at V and 7 bases at J, with 8 bases between. CDR3 length: 13 amino acids. Per the germline V gene, CDR1 is KGHDR and CDR2 is SFDVKD. CDR3 residues: CATSDLQGVEAFF. CDR3 in DNA: TGTGCCACCAGTGATTTGCAGGGAGTTGAAGCTTTCTTT.

The rearrangement links TRBV9 to TRBJ1-2, with 7 bases identical to TRBD1. V was pared by 3 bases and J by 4 bases, with 3 bases of the junction left unmatched. Per germline, CDR1 SGDLS and CDR2 YYNGEE. The CDR3 is made up of 13 amino acids. CDR3 bases: TGTGCCAGCAGCGAGACAGGGATCTATGGCTACACCTTC. Its protein product is CASSETGIYGYTF.

The chain joins TRBV24-1 to TRBJ1-4; D might be TRBD1 (5 bases). The CDR3 runs to 16 residues. The germline V and J ends were trimmed by 4 bases and 3 bases, with 14 bases remaining between them. Germline V gives CDR1 KGHDR, CDR2 SFDVKD. The CDR3 DNA is TGTGCCACCAGTGAGTTCAGGGTAAAAGCTAATGAAAAACTGTTTTTT. Translation gives CATSEFRVKANEKLFF.

The rearrangement links TRBV7-5 to TRBJ1-6. TRBV7-5 is termed a pseudogene. The length of the CDR3 is 18 residues. The CDR3 region is CVRSPTLGFPGKNSPLHF. CDR3 bases: TGTGTCAGAAGCCCCACACTTGGGTTTCCGGGGAAGAATTCACCCCTCCACTTT.

This chain connects TRBV19 to TRBJ1-1, with TRBD1 identical over 7 bases. Trimming removed 7 bases from V and 1 base from J; junction bases left unmatched: 9. This CDR3 is built from 15 residues. CDR1 LNHDA and CDR2 SQIVND come from the germline V gene (reference sequence). In nucleotides, the CDR3 is TGTGCCAGTAAGGTTTGGGACAGAGGGAACACTGAAGCTTTCTTT. This sequence encodes CASKVWDRGNTEAFF.

This chain uses TRBV6-2 or TRBV6-3 with TRBJ2-2, with 7 positions matching TRBD1. This CDR3 contains 18 residues. The germline gives CDR1 MNHEY, CDR2 SVGEGT. J lost 0 bases, V lost 5 bases, and 12 bases had no gene match. The CDR3 loop is CASSLRGQIFPNTGELFF. The CDR3 DNA reads as TGTGCCAGCAGTCTCCGGGGACAGATCTTTCCGAACACCGGGGAGCTGTTTTTT.

The chain carries TRBV28 and TRBJ1-1; the D gene is possibly TRBD1 (6 bases). Looked up from germline, CDR1 is MDHEN and CDR2 is SYDVKM. Deletions cut 2 bases from V and 3 bases from J, with 19 bases between. The CDR3 extends over 17 amino acids. For the CDR3, the DNA is TGTGCCAGCAGTTTAATATCGGGCAGGGGTGGGGACACTGAAGCTTTCTTT. Its protein is CASSLISGRGGDTEAFF.